This T cell receptor beta chain was observed in a study of blood T cells in healthy people across ages. Isolation of PBMCs gave at least 7 million cells per sample. Study observations and caveats: It was the long-lived donors that had more naive CD4+ cells and higher diversity than aged donors. No one knew whether donors had CMV, which possibly confounded expanded clonotype changes.

This clonotype was observed once. What it binds is not known. A second roughly 6 to 12 cycle PCR used barcoded and J-beta primers. TCRdb processed the 5' RACE reads anew with MiXCR; each CDR3 protein has one entry. The table shows about 1,400,000 distinct CDR3 sequences, with around 42% occurring only once. Trimming took off 1 base at V and 3 bases at J, with 21 bases between the two ends. The CDR3 length is 19 residues. CDR1 and CDR2 from the germline V gene are SGHVS and FNYEAQ. The rearrangement uses TRBV7-6 and TRBJ2-2, with D possibly matching TRBD2 (5 bases). Specimen: blood. The clonotype originates from a woman aged 18-29 years in good health. The CDR3 is CASSLEGAYERLDTGELFF. As DNA, the CDR3 is TGTGCCAGCAGCTTAGAAGGAGCGTATGAGCGGTTAGACACCGGGGAGCTGTTTTTT. The full variable domain, completed using reference TRBV7-6 and TRBJ2-2, is GAGVSQSPRYKVTKRGQDVALRCDPISGHVSLYWYRQALGQGPEFLTYFNYEAQQDKSGLPNDRFSAERPEGSISTLTIQRTEQRDSAMYRCASSLEGAYERLDTGELFFGEGSRLTVL.